This T cell receptor beta chain originates from a study of monozygotic twins with inflammatory bowel disease. Germline V gene data show CDR1 as DFQATT and CDR2 as SNEGSKA (reference sequence). The CDR3 extends over 14 amino acids. As regards this clonotype: The target antigen is unknown.

Study observations and caveats: Heterogeneous immunosuppressive treatment regimens may have introduced variability into patient repertoires. Among IBD patients, TCRbeta diversity (inverse Simpson) was lower than in healthy co-twins.

Each UMI harboured a 6-nucleotide sample barcode and was appended via template switching. TCRdb re-called the 5' RACE reads and gives one entry per CDR3 protein, without DNA. The listing records around 99,000 distinct CDR3 sequences. This TCR was recovered from a human donor with ulcerative colitis or Crohn's disease, or a healthy co-twin of an affected twin (not recorded which). The V and J genes are TRBV20-1 and TRBJ1-1; TCRdb picks TRBD1, but there is no DNA to check that call. Source material: blood. The CDR3 is CSASSPGWDTEAFF.